The 9 T cell receptor beta chains given below trace back to one sample, sequenced in a study of blood T cell repertoires in COVID-19 (TCRdb year 2020). Library construction relied on the immunoSEQ multiplex PCR assay. Not all clones reach the TCRdb copy of this immuneACCESS table, which keeps in-frame sequences only. Checked studies attribute under half of the gap to unresolved V genes and leave the rest unexplained. This sample lists over 250,000 clones; 65% to 90% were detected once. Roughly 15% of the sample goes to the ten largest clones. The sequenced material came from peripheral blood. These receptors came from a human donor in a cohort sampled during active COVID-19.

This chain connects TRBV7-3 to TRBJ2-5; maybe TRBD2 (5 bases). V dropped 1 base and J dropped 1 base, with 10 bases sitting between them. Germline CDR1 SGHTA, CDR2 FQGTGA. The CDR3 consists of 15 residues. CDR3 residues: CASSLKRAAQETQYF. Here the CDR3 DNA reads TGTGCCAGCAGCTTAAAGAGGGCGGCCCAAGAGACCCAGTACTTC.

This clone appeared once. J is TRBJ1-6 and V is TRBV4-1; 10 positions match TRBD1. The CDR3 length is 16 residues. V dropped 4 bases and J dropped 14; count of bases not matched to a gene: 14. Germline-derived CDR1 and CDR2 are MGHRA and YSYEKL. CDR3 nucleotides: TGCGCCAGCAGCCCAAGGGGGGGACAGGGGAAATCCACCCTCCACTTT. The encoded protein is CASSPRGGQGKSTLHF.

The chain uses TRBV18 and TRBJ2-1; 8 nucleotides align to TRBD1. The ends lost 5 bases at V and 6 bases at J; junction bases unmatched: 9. The CDR3 consists of 15 residues. CDR1 KGHSH and CDR2 LQKENI come from the germline V gene. Here the CDR3 DNA reads TGTGCCAGCTCAGACGGACAGGGACGCCGCAATGAGCAGTTCTTC. Its protein product is CASSDGQGRRNEQFF.

The table lists this clone with a few counts. J is TRBJ2-1 and V is TRBV27; the match to TRBD2 covers 14 bases. This CDR3 region has 16 residues. Germline loops: CDR1 MNHEY, CDR2 SMNVEV (reference sequence). J lost 9 bases, V lost 0 bases, and 4 bases had no gene match. The CDR3 protein is CASSLSTSGRAGEQFF. CDR3 DNA sequence: TGTGCCAGCAGTTTATCGACTAGCGGGAGGGCGGGTGAGCAGTTCTTC.

CDR3 nucleotide sequence: TGCGCCAGCAGCCGGGCAGGGGGCTACGAGCAGTACTTC. It translates to CASSRAGGYEQYF. The chain has TRBV4-3 and TRBJ2-7, with 7 bases matching TRBD1. With V trimmed by 4 bases and J by 3 bases, 3 bases remained unmatched. Germline CDR1 reads LGHNA; CDR2 reads YSLEER. This CDR3 comprises 13 residues.

The V call is TRBV2, the J call TRBJ2-3, with 9 bases identical to TRBD2. V lost 9 bases and J lost 5; bases outside the gene matches: 6. The CDR3 has 13 residues. Looked up from germline, CDR1 is SNHLY and CDR2 is FYNNEI. The CDR3, as DNA: TGTGCCAGTAGGGCTAGCGGGGTAGATACGCAGTATTTT. The encoded protein is CASRASGVDTQYF.

This sequence joins TRBV13 and TRBJ2-3; 13 nucleotides align to TRBD2. Germline V gene sequence: CDR1 PRHDT, CDR2 FYEKMQ (reference sequence). The CDR3 totals 17 residues. J gave up 0 bases and V 5 bases, and 5 bases lay outside the gene matches. The CDR3 coding sequence is TGTGCCAGCAGCCTCTGGACTAGCGGGAGTAGCACAGATACGCAGTATTTT. As protein: CASSLWTSGSSTDTQYF.

This clone was picked up a small number of times. V is TRBV4-1 and J is TRBJ1-2; possible D gene TRBD1, 6 bases. The length of the CDR3 is 15 residues. V was trimmed by 1 base and J by 5 bases, leaving 14 bases between them. Germline lookup yields CDR1 MGHRA and CDR2 YSYEKL. The CDR3 DNA reads as TGCGCCAGCAGCCAAGGTCACCTAGGGGGTTATGGCTACACCTTC. It encodes CASSQGHLGGYGYTF.

The V call is TRBV5-1, the J call TRBJ2-5, with 10 positions matching TRBD2. Germline lookup yields CDR1 SGHRS and CDR2 YFSETQ. The trim removed 1 base at V and 3 bases at J, leaving 3 bases unmatched. The CDR3 covers 15 residues. CDR3 bases: TGCGCCAGCAGCTTGAGGAGCGGGAGGGAAGAGACCCAGTACTTC. As protein: CASSLRSGREETQYF.